This T cell receptor beta chain was profiled in a study of memory CD4+ T cells and cytomegalovirus serostatus. Produced via immunoSEQ multiplex PCR; TCRdb's table is partial and in-frame only. The sample lists about 50,000 clones, 70% to 85% seen once, with about 0.6% in the top ten. This CDR3 comprises 14 residues. Germline V gene data show CDR1 as LNHDA and CDR2 as SQIVND (reference sequence). V was clipped by 3 bases and J by 10 bases, with 13 bases between them. Broader study findings: Suggested: most of the CMV-linked TCR signature lies in CD4+ memory cells. About two fifths of the roughly 160 known CMV-associated TCRbeta sequences appeared in CD4+ memory. Repertoires predicted CMV serostatus with median bootstrapped AUC of about 0.96.

As to this clone: The antigen is not known.

Single viable CD3+CD4+CD8-CD45RO+ cells were sorted as the memory CD4+ T cells. This clonotype originated in an adult in good health and CMV-seronegative. Specimen: memory CD4+ T cells from blood. This rearrangement joins TRBV19 to TRBJ1-6; D call uncertain. CDR3 amino acids: CASSITGRTSPLHF. In DNA, the CDR3 is TGTGCCAGTAGTATTACTGGGCGAACCTCACCCCTCCACTTT. Supplemented by reference TRBV19 and TRBJ1-6, the full variable domain reads DGGITQSPKYLFRKEGQNVTLSCEQNLNHDAMYWYRQDPGQGLRLIYYSQIVNDFQKGDIAEGYSVSREKKESFPLTVTSAQKNPTAFYLCASSITGRTSPLHFGNGTRLTVT.